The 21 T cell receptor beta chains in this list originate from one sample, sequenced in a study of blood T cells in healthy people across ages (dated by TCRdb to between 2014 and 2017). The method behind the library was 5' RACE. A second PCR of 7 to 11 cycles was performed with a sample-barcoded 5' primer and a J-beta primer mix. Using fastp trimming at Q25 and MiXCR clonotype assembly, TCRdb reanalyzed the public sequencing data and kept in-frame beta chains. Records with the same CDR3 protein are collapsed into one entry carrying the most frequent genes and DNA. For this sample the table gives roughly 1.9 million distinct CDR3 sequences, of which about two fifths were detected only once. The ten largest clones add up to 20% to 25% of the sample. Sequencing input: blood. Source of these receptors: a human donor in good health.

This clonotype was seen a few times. The CDR3 nucleotides are TGTGCCAGCAGCTCGGCCACAGGGGGCGAGCAGTACTTC. The encoded protein is CASSSATGGEQYF. V and J are TRBV5-6 and TRBJ2-7; 8 positions agree with TRBD1. The CDR3 length is 13 residues. The V gene's germline CDR1 is SGHDT and CDR2 YYEEEE. The V gene end was trimmed by 3 bases and the J gene end by 6 bases; junction bases not matched to a gene: 5.

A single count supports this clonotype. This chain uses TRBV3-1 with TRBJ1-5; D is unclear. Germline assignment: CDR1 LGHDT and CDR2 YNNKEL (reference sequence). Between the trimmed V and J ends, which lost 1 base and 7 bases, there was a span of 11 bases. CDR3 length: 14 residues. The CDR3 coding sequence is TGTGCCAGCAGCCAAGGTCGAGAGGGCCAGCCCCAGCATTTT. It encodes CASSQGREGQPQHF.

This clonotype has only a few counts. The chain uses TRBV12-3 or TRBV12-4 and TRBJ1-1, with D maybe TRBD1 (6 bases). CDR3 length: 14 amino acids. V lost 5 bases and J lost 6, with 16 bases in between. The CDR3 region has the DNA TGTGCCAGCAGTCGTTATAGGGGGGAGGCTGAAGCTTTCTTT. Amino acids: CASSRYRGEAEAFF.

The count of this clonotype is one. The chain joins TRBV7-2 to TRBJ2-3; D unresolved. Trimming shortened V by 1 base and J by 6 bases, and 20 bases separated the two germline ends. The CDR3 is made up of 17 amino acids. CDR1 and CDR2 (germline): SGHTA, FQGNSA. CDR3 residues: CASSLVFEHQFGDTQYF. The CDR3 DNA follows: TGTGCCAGCAGCTTAGTCTTTGAACACCAATTCGGGGATACGCAGTATTTT.

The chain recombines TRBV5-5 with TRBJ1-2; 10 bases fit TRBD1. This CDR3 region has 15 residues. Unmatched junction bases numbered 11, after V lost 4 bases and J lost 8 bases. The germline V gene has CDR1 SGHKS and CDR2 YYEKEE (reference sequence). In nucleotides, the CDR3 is TGTGCCAGCAGCCAACAGCCGGGACAGGGGAGGGGCTACACCTTC. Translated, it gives CASSQQPGQGRGYTF.

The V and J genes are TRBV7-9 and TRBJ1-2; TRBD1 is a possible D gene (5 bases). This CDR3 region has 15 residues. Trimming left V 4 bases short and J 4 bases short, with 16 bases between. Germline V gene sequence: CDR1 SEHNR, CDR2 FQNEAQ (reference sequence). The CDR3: CASSSGRSRVYGYTF. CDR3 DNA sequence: TGTGCCAGCAGCTCAGGGAGGTCCCGGGTCTATGGCTACACCTTC.

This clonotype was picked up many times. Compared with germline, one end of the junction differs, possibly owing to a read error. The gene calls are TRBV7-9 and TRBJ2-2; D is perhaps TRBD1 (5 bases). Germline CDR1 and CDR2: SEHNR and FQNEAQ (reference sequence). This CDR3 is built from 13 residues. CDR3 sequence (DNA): TGTGCTAGCAGCTTAGGGGACACCGGGGAGCTGTTTTTT. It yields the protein CASSLGDTGELFF. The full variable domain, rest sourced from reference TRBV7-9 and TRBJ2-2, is DTGVSQNPRHKITKRGQNVTFRCDPISEHNRLYWYRQTLGQGPEFLTYFQNEAQLEKSRLLSDRFSAERPKGSFSTLEIQRTEQGDSAMYLCASSLGDTGELFFGEGSRLTVL.

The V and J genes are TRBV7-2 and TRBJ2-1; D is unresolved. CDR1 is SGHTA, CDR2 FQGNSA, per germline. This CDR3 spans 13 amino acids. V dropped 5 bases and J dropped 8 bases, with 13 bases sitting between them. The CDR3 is CASSIVHGDEQFF. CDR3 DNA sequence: TGTGCCAGCAGCATAGTCCATGGGGATGAGCAGTTCTTC. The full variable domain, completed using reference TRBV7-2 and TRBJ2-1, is GAGVSQSPSNKVTEKGKDVELRCDPISGHTALYWYRQSLGQGLEFLIYFQGNSAPDKSGLPSDRFSAERTGGSVSTLTIQRTQQEDSAVYLCASSIVHGDEQFFGPGTRLTVL.

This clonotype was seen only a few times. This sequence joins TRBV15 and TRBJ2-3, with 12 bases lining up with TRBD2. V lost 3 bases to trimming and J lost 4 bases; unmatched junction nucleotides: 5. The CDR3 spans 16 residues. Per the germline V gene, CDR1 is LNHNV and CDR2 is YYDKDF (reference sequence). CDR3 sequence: CATSSGLAGFADTQYF. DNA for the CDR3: TGTGCCACCAGCAGTGGACTAGCGGGATTCGCAGATACGCAGTATTTT.

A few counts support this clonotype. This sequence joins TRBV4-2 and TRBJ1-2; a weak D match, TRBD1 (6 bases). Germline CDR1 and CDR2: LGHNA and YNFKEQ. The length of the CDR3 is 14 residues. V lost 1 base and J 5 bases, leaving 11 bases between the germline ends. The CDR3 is CASSQAQGRYGYTF. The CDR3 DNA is TGTGCCAGCAGCCAAGCACAGGGACGGTATGGCTACACCTTC.

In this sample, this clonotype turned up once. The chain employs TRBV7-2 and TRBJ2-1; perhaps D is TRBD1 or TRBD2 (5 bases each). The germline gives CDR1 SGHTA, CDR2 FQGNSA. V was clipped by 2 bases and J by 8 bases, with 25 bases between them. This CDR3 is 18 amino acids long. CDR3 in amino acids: CASSLWSRGLFRQHEQFF. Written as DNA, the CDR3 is TGTGCCAGCAGCTTATGGTCTCGGGGCTTATTTCGACAACATGAGCAGTTCTTC.

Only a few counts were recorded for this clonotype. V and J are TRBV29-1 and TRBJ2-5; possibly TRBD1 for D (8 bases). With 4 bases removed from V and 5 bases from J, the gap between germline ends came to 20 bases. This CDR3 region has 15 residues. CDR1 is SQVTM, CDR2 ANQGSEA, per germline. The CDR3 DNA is TGCAGCGTTGTAAGGTCAGGGGGCGGGAGCGAGACCCAGTACTTC. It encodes CSVVRSGGGSETQYF.

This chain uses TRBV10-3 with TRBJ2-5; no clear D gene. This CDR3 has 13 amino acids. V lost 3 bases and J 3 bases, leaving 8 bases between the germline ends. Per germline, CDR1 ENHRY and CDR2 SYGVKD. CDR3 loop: CAISDLIEETQYF. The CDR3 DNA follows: TGTGCCATCAGTGATCTGATAGAAGAGACCCAGTACTTC.

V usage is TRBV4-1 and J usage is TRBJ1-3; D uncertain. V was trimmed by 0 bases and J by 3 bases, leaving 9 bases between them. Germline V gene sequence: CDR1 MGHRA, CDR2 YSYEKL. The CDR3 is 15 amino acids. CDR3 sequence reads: CASSQDATSGNTIYF. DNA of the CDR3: TGCGCCAGCAGCCAAGACGCGACAAGTGGAAACACCATATATTTT.

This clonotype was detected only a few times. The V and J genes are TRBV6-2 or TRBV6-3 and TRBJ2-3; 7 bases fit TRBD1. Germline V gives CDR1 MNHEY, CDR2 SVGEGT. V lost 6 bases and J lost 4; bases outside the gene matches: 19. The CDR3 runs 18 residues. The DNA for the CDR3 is TGTGCCAGCAGGCCCGGGACAGCCCCTCTAACCGATCCAGATACGCAGTATTTT. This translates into CASRPGTAPLTDPDTQYF.

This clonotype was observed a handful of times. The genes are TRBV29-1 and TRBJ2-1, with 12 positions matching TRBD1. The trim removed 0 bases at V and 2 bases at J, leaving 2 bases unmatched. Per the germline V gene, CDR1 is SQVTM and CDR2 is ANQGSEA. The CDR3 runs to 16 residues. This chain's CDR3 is CSVEEGTGGTYNEQFF. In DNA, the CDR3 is TGCAGCGTTGAAGAAGGGACAGGGGGCACCTACAATGAGCAGTTCTTC.

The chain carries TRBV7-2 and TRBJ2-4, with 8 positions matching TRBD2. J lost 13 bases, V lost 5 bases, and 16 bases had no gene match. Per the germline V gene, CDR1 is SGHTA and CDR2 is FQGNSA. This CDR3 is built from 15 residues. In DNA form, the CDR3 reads TGTGCCAGCAGCCCGATCGGGGGGGAGCCTATCACCCAGTACTTC. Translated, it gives CASSPIGGEPITQYF.

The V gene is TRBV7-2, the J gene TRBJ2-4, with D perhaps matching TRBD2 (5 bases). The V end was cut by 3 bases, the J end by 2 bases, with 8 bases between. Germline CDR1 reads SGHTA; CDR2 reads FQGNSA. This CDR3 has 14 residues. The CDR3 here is CASSLGGPKNIQYF. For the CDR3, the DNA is TGTGCCAGCAGCTTGGGCGGGCCCAAAAACATTCAGTACTTC.

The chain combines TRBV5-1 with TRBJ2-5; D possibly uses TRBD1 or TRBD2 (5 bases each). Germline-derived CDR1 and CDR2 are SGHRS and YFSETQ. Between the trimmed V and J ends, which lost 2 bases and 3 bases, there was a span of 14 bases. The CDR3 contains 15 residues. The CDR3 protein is CASSFSQGVEETQYF. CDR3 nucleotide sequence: TGCGCCAGCAGCTTCTCTCAGGGAGTTGAAGAGACCCAGTACTTC.

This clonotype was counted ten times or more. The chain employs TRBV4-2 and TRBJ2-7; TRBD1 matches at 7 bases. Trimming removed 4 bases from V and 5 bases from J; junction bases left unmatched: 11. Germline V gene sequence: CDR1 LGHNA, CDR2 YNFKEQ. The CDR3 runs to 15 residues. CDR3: CASSPTGPPFHEQYF. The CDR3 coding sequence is TGTGCCAGCAGCCCGACAGGGCCTCCCTTCCACGAGCAGTACTTC.

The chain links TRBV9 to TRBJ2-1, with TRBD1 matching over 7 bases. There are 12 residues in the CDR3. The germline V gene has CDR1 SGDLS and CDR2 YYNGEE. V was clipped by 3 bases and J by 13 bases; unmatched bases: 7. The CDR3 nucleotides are TGTGCCAGCAGCGAGGGACAGCAGACCCAGTTCTTC. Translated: CASSEGQQTQFF.